In its sample, the clone carrying this T cell receptor (beta chain) was seen a few times. Its matching antigen is unknown. This sample stems from a study of beta chain features in type 1 diabetes. Regarding the study as a whole: Shorter templates may be favored by PCR, equally so in patients and controls. Shorter TCRB CDR3s, moderately but significantly so, were found in Type 1 diabetes patients in all four CD4+ subsets. Sequencing the cDNA could make cells with high TCR expression show up more than they should.

The entirety of the isolated RNA underwent reverse transcription, so expressed TCRB transcripts were sequenced. The protocol was immunoSEQ multiplex PCR, while the TCRdb copy is restricted to in-frame clones and leaves out a portion. The repertoire has 250,000 to 350,000 clones, roughly 15% of them found once; the top ten carry over 5.5%. CDR3 length equals 13 residues. Germline assignment: CDR1 MNHNS and CDR2 SASEGT. With 6 bases removed from V and 5 bases from J, the gap between germline ends came to 13 bases. The source of this sequence is a man aged 30-40 years in good health. Sequenced: central memory CD4+ T cells from blood. The V gene is TRBV6-1, the J gene TRBJ1-2, with no clear D. The CDR3, as DNA: TGTGCCAGCAGCCTTCTCGGGCAGTATGGCTACACCTTC. Amino acids: CASSLLGQYGYTF.